What follows are 25 T cell receptor beta chains derived from one specimen sequenced in a study of cytomegalovirus exposure and HLA in healthy donors. This PCR relied on a set of 60 Vbeta primers and 13 Jbeta primers. Using immunoSEQ multiplex PCR, the repertoire was profiled, and TCRdb retains in-frame clones only, with some absent. The sample lists 150,000 to 200,000 clones, 55% to 70% seen once, with around 3% in the top ten. The source material was PBMCs. All receptors derive from a woman between 40 and 50 years old in good health and CMV-seropositive.

This chain joins TRBV19 and TRBJ2-5; tentative D call: TRBD1 (5 bases). The CDR3 sequence is 13 residues long. Trimming shortened V by 4 bases and J by 0 bases, and 6 bases separated the two germline ends. The germline gives CDR1 LNHDA, CDR2 SQIVND (reference sequence). CDR3 protein: CASSKGYQETQYF. The CDR3 DNA reads as TGTGCCAGTAGTAAGGGGTACCAAGAGACCCAGTACTTC.

The chain is built from TRBV18 and TRBJ1-1; D might be TRBD1 (5 bases). Trimming removed 1 base at V and 3 bases at J, with 9 bases between. The CDR3 loop spans 14 amino acids. Germline CDR1 KGHSH, CDR2 LQKENI. The CDR3 DNA sequence: TGTGCCAGCTCACCACTTGCACAGGACACTGAAGCTTTCTTT. Translating it yields CASSPLAQDTEAFF.

This clone occurred a few times. The V and J genes are TRBV15 and TRBJ1-1; TRBD1 agrees at 7 bases. Trimming removed 2 bases from V and 2 bases from J; junction bases left unmatched: 2. The CDR3 loop spans 14 amino acids. Per germline, CDR1 LNHNV and CDR2 YYDKDF (reference sequence). The CDR3 sequence: CATSRTGENTEAFF. CDR3 bases: TGTGCCACCAGCAGAACAGGGGAAAACACTGAAGCTTTCTTT.

The CDR3 here is CASSPGTSGYTDTQYF. In nucleotides, the CDR3 is TGTGCCAGCAGCCCCGGGACTAGCGGGTACACAGATACGCAGTATTTT. The chain has TRBV9 and TRBJ2-3; 12 bases are a match to TRBD2. Germline CDR1 reads SGDLS; CDR2 reads YYNGEE. The CDR3 has 16 residues. J lost 2 bases, V lost 4 bases, and 5 bases had no gene match.

Remarks on this clone: At one boundary the junction diverges from the germline segment, which might be a read error. This chain connects TRBV7-9 to TRBJ2-7, with 9 bases that match TRBD1. Germline V gene lookup returns CDR1 SEHNR and CDR2 FQNEAQ (reference sequence). This CDR3 spans 14 amino acids. CDR3 nucleotides: TGTGCCAGCAGCTTCGTAACAGGGGGCCGCGAGCAGCACTTC. It encodes CASSFVTGGREQHF.

The chain couples TRBV7-9 to TRBJ1-2, with 11 bases that match TRBD1. This CDR3 is built from 13 residues. With V trimmed by 3 bases and J by 10 bases, 4 bases remained unmatched. Germline CDR1 reads SEHNR; CDR2 reads FQNEAQ (reference sequence). CDR3: CASSFRTGGDYTF. DNA of the CDR3: TGTGCCAGCAGCTTTAGGACAGGGGGCGACTACACCTTC. The full variable domain, its missing parts supplied by reference TRBV7-9 and TRBJ1-2, is DTGVSQNPRHKITKRGQNVTFRCDPISEHNRLYWYRQTLGQGPEFLTYFQNEAQLEKSRLLSDRFSAERPKGSFSTLEIQRTEQGDSAMYLCASSFRTGGDYTFGSGTRLTVV.

This sequence joins TRBV6-1 and TRBJ1-3; D not resolved. Trimming shortened V by 3 bases and J by 0 bases, and 9 bases separated the two germline ends. Germline CDR1 MNHNS, CDR2 SASEGT. CDR3 length equals 15 residues. The CDR3 DNA is TGTGCCAGCAGTGATGAGAGTTACTCTGGAAACACCATATATTTT. Protein: CASSDESYSGNTIYF.

This chain joins TRBV7-6 and TRBJ1-2, with TRBD1 matching 7 bases. The CDR3 consists of 13 residues. Germline V CDR1 and CDR2: SGHVS, FNYEAQ. The ends lost 2 bases at V and 7 bases at J; junction bases unmatched: 4. The CDR3 is CASSLTGDSGYTF. CDR3 DNA sequence: TGTGCCAGCAGCTTAACAGGGGACTCTGGCTACACCTTC.

The CDR3 coding sequence is TGTGCCAGCAGTGTCCCTCGGGAGAACACTGAAGCTTTCTTT. It yields the protein CASSVPRENTEAFF. The V call is TRBV28, the J call TRBJ1-1; D remains ambiguous. Germline V gene sequence: CDR1 MDHEN, CDR2 SYDVKM. The V gene lost 5 bases and the J gene lost 1 base, with 11 bases spanning the gap. CDR3 length: 14 residues.

This clone was picked up a small number of times. The chain is built from TRBV12-5 and TRBJ2-2; the match to TRBD2 covers 7 bases. From germline, CDR1 is LGHNT and CDR2 FRNRAP. Trimming removed 0 bases from V and 5 bases from J; junction bases left unmatched: 9. CDR3 length equals 17 residues. This chain's CDR3 is CASGLVLLGGGTGELFF. In DNA, the CDR3 is TGTGCTAGTGGTTTGGTACTTTTGGGGGGGGGTACCGGGGAGCTGTTTTTT.

Details on this clone: At one end, the junction sequence differs from germline, possibly due to a read error. The genes are TRBV7-2 and TRBJ1-5; D may be TRBD1 (6 bases). From germline, CDR1 is SGHTA and CDR2 FQGNSA. This CDR3 is built from 16 residues. CDR3 sequence: CASSLGSGASERPQNF. CDR3 sequence (DNA): TGTGCCAGCAGCTTAGGCTCAGGGGCTTCCGAAAGGCCCCAGAATTTT. The full variable domain, with the rest looked up from reference TRBV7-2 and TRBJ1-5, is GAGVSQSPSNKVTEKGKDVELRCDPISGHTALYWYRQSLGQGLEFLIYFQGNSAPDKSGLPSDRFSAERTGGSVSTLTIQRTQQEDSAVYLCASSLGSGASERPQNFGDGTRLSIL.

The J gene is TRBJ2-2, the V gene TRBV7-3, with D possibly TRBD1 on 6 matching bases. Trimming stripped 1 base from V and 5 bases from J, with 17 bases between. CDR1 SGHTA and CDR2 FQGTGA come from the germline V gene. The CDR3 is 17 residues long. CDR3 sequence reads: CASSLNPGTQGTGELFF. The DNA for the CDR3 is TGTGCCAGCAGCTTAAACCCAGGGACCCAGGGGACCGGGGAGCTGTTTTTT.

The chain is built from TRBV25-1 and TRBJ1-1; 7 bases match TRBD1. The CDR3 has 15 amino acids. J was trimmed by 1 base and V by 2 bases; bases with no gene match: 4. The germline V gene encodes CDR1 MGHDK and CDR2 SYGVNS. For the CDR3, the DNA is TGTGCCAGCAGTGAAGGGGACAGAGAGAACACTGAAGCTTTCTTT. It is translated as CASSEGDRENTEAFF. The full variable domain, rest sourced from reference TRBV25-1 and TRBJ1-1, is EADIYQTPRYLVIGTGKKITLECSQTMGHDKMYWYQQDPGMELHLIHYSYGVNSTEKGDLSSESTVSRIRTEHFPLTLESARPSHTSQYLCASSEGDRENTEAFFGQGTRLTVV.

V and J are TRBV6-5 and TRBJ2-5; perhaps TRBD1 as D (5 bases). V was trimmed by 6 bases and J by 1 base, leaving 9 bases between them. Germline CDR1 is MNHEY and CDR2 is SVGAGI. The CDR3 extends over 13 amino acids. This CDR3 is CASSSDIQETQYF. The CDR3 DNA follows: TGTGCCAGCAGCTCGGACATCCAAGAGACCCAGTACTTC.

Points on this clone: One end of the junction varies from germline; a read error may be responsible. The rearrangement links TRBV7-9 to TRBJ1-2; no firm D call. The CDR3 is made up of 12 amino acids. Germline values: CDR1 SEHNR, CDR2 FQNEAQ (reference sequence). CDR3: CSSSLSGGGYTF. DNA for the CDR3: TGTTCCAGCAGCTTATCCGGAGGTGGCTACACCTTC.

The rearrangement joins TRBV7-2 to TRBJ2-5, with 8 bases identical to TRBD2. The CDR3 has 16 residues. Germline assignment: CDR1 SGHTA and CDR2 FQGNSA. Trimming took 5 bases from V and 4 from J; bases not matched to a gene: 12. DNA for the CDR3: TGTGCCAGCAGCCCCCAGAGGGGTGCGGGAGGAGAGACCCAGTACTTC. It encodes CASSPQRGAGGETQYF.

This clone came up a few times. The rearrangement uses TRBV11-1 and TRBJ2-1; TRBD2 matches 9 bases. CDR3 length equals 14 residues. Trimming took 1 base from V and 10 from J; bases not matched to a gene: 5. From germline, CDR1 is SGHAT and CDR2 FQDESV (reference sequence). In DNA form, the CDR3 reads TGTGCCAGCAGCTTAGTACTCCTAGCGGGAGAGCAGTTCTTC. It yields the protein CASSLVLLAGEQFF. Complete variable domain (other parts from reference TRBV11-1 and TRBJ2-1): EAEVAQSPRYKITEKSQAVAFWCDPISGHATLYWYRQILGQGPELLVQFQDESVVDDSQLPKDRFSAERLKGVDSTLKIQPAELGDSAMYLCASSLVLLAGEQFFGPGTRLTVL.

This chain links TRBV4-2 with TRBJ1-2, with D unclear. Germline CDR1 is LGHNA and CDR2 is YNFKEQ. This CDR3 spans 15 amino acids. Trimming left V 5 bases short and J 0 bases short, with 13 bases between. The CDR3 loop reads CASSSLGSSNYGYTF. CDR3 sequence (DNA): TGTGCCAGCAGCTCTCTAGGATCCTCTAACTATGGCTACACCTTC.

V and J are TRBV27 and TRBJ2-1, with TRBD2 matching 10 bases. The V gene's germline CDR1 is MNHEY and CDR2 SMNVEV (reference sequence). V lost 4 bases and J lost 8; bases outside the gene matches: 17. There are 18 residues in the CDR3. The CDR3 DNA reads as TGTGCCAGCAGTTATAAGGGTGTTAGCGGGAGGAGGTGGGATGAGCAGTTCTTC. Translating gives CASSYKGVSGRRWDEQFF.

The chain couples TRBV15 to TRBJ2-3, with TRBD1 identical over 8 bases. The CDR3 contains 16 residues. Germline CDR1 reads LNHNV; CDR2 reads YYDKDF (reference sequence). With V trimmed by 0 bases and J by 5 bases, 7 bases remained unmatched. For the CDR3, the DNA is TGTGCCACCAGCAGAGATATGGACAGGGTCGGAGATACGCAGTATTTT. Translating it yields CATSRDMDRVGDTQYF.

This clone was counted a single time. This sequence joins TRBV27 and TRBJ2-3; TRBD2 is a possible D gene (5 bases). Deletions cut 8 bases from V and 4 bases from J, with 19 bases between. The CDR3 has 15 residues. CDR1 and CDR2 from the germline V gene are MNHEY and SMNVEV (reference sequence). DNA for the CDR3: TGTGCCAGCCGGGGATATAACGGGGAGCCAGATACGCAGTATTTT. Translating gives CASRGYNGEPDTQYF.

The gene calls are TRBV9 and TRBJ2-7; TRBD2 aligns across 7 bases. Germline trimming cut 3 bases from V and 3 bases from J; bases unmatched to any gene: 18. This CDR3 has 18 amino acids. The germline CDR1 and CDR2 sequences are SGDLS and YYNGEE. For the CDR3, the DNA is TGTGCCAGCAGCGAGGGACGGGGGTACGGGCTAGCGGACTACGAGCAGTACTTC. Its protein product is CASSEGRGYGLADYEQYF.

A single count supports this clone. This chain joins TRBV28 and TRBJ1-5; D ambiguous. This CDR3 has 14 residues. V lost 6 bases to trimming and J lost 5 bases, with 14 bases between them. Germline CDR1 and CDR2: MDHEN and SYDVKM. The CDR3 loop is CASSRLRLDQPQHF. CDR3 sequence (DNA): TGTGCCAGCAGCCGGTTGAGGCTAGATCAGCCCCAGCATTTT.

The chain couples TRBV5-1 to TRBJ2-1; D might be TRBD2 (6 bases). The CDR3 sequence is 13 residues long. In germline, CDR1 is SGHRS, CDR2 YFSETQ. V lost 4 bases, J lost 8 bases, and 13 bases lay in between. The CDR3 coding sequence is TGCGCCAGCAGCGTGTGGGGGGTGGATGAGCAGTTCTTC. As protein: CASSVWGVDEQFF.

This clone was seen only a few times. V usage is TRBV6-6 and J usage is TRBJ2-5; TRBD1 matches 7 bases. Near its end, the DNA agrees better with TRBJ2-7, so the J call may be wrong. Germline-derived CDR1 and CDR2 are MNHNY and SVGAGI (reference sequence). The CDR3 is made up of 16 amino acids. The CDR3 here is CASSYEGQLMAHEQYF. CDR3 nucleotide sequence: TGTGCCAGCAGTTATGAGGGACAGCTCATGGCCCACGAGCAGTACTTC.